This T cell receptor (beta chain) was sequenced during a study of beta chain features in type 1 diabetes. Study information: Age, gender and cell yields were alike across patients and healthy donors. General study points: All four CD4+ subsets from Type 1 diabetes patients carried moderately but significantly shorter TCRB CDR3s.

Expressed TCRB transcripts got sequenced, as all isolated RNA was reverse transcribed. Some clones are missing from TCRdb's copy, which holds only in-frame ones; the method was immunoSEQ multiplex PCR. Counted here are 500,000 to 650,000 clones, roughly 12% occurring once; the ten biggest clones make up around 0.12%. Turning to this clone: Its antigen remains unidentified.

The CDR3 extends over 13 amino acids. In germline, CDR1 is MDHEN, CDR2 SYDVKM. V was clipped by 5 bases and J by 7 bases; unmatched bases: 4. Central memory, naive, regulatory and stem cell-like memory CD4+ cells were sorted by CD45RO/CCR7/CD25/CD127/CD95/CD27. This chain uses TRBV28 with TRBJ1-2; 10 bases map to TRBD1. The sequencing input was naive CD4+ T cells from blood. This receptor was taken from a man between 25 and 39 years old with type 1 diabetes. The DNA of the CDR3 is TGTGCCAGCAGTCAGGGGACAGGGGTTGGCTACACCTTC. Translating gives CASSQGTGVGYTF.